This T cell receptor beta chain was captured by sequencing in a study of cytomegalovirus exposure and HLA in healthy donors. Of note for this clone: Its antigen is currently unknown.

General study results and limits: Several V segments, TRBV6-2 and TRBV6-3 among them, could not be told apart and were dropped.

J was trimmed by 5 bases and V by 4 bases; bases with no gene match: 3. In germline, CDR1 is SGDLS, CDR2 YYNGEE. The CDR3 spans 14 residues. Primers for the PCR totalled 60 Vbeta and 13 Jbeta. Assay: immunoSEQ multiplex PCR; the TCRdb copy retains only in-frame clones and omits some. This table has some 180,000 clones, roughly four fifths appearing once. V and J are TRBV9 and TRBJ2-3; TRBD1 aligns across 11 bases. Specimen: PBMCs. This clonotype was obtained from a male donor in good health and CMV-seronegative. This CDR3 reads CASSLDRGRDTQYF. As DNA, the CDR3 is TGTGCCAGCAGCCTGGACAGGGGGCGAGATACGCAGTATTTT.